This T cell receptor (beta chain) was sequenced in a study of T-cell memory formation after mild COVID-19. Germline assignment: CDR1 LGHDT and CDR2 YNNKEL (reference sequence). CDR3 length: 16 amino acids. The junction had 6 bases not matched to a gene; V was cut back by 3 bases and J by 0 bases. TCRdb analysed the 5' RACE reads with MiXCR anew, one entry per CDR3 protein. In the table there are 300,000 or so distinct CDR3 sequences, about 16% of which are singletons. This sequence joins TRBV3-1 and TRBJ2-3; TRBD1 matches 7 bases. The sequencing sample was made of PBMCs or a T cell subset sorted from them (not recorded which). The clonotype was recovered from a man younger than 35 who had mild COVID-19 (a few samples of this study predate the infection). Cell type and time point are not known. The CDR3 loop reads CASSQQQGISTDTQYF. CDR3 sequence (DNA): TGTGCCAGCAGCCAGCAACAGGGGATTAGCACAGATACGCAGTATTTT.